This TCR beta chain was profiled in a study of blood T cell repertoires in COVID-19. Background on the study: The study drew acute and convalescent COVID-19 samples from the United States, Italy and Spain. In each case, the material was cDNA or gDNA derived from T cells, B-cell-depleted T cells, or PBMCs.

Original methodology: Amplified reference gene primers provided the basis for estimating nucleated cell counts. Some clones are missing from TCRdb's copy, which holds only in-frame ones; the method was immunoSEQ multiplex PCR. D and trimming come from the DNA, and the V and J calls and clone size come from that table. The table has 45,000 to 70,000 clones, around 80% seen once. Germline values: CDR1 SEHNR, CDR2 FQNEAQ (reference sequence). The CDR3 sequence is 14 residues long. The V end was cut by 4 bases, the J end by 10 bases, with 16 bases between. The receptor was derived from an elderly woman with acute or convalescent COVID-19. Sequenced: peripheral blood. This rearrangement joins TRBV7-9 to TRBJ1-4; possibly TRBD1 for D (5 bases). The CDR3, as DNA: TGTGCCAGCAGCTCTAGGGGATATCTTGGAAAACTGTTTTTT. It is translated as CASSSRGYLGKLFF.